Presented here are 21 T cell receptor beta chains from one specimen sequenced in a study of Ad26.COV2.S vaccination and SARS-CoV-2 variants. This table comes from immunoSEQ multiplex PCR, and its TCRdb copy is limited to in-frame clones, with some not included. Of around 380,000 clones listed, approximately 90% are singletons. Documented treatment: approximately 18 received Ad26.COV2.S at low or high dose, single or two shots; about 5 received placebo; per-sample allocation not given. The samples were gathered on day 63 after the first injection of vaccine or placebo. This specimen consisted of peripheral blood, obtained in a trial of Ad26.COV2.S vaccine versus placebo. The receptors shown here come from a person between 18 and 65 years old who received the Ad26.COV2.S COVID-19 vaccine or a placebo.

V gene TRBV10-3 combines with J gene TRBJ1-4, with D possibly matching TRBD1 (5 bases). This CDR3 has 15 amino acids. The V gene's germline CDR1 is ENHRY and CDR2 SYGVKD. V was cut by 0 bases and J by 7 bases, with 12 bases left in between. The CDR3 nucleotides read TGTGCCATCAGTGAGTCGCTGGGGCATGGTGAAAAACTGTTTTTT. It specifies CAISESLGHGEKLFF.

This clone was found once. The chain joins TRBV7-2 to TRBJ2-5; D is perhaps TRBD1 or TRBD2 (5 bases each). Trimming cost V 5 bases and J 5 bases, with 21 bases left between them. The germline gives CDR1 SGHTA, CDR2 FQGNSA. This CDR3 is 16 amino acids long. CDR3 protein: CASSQDLGAEWETQYF. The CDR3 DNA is TGTGCCAGCAGCCAAGACCTCGGGGCGGAATGGGAGACCCAGTACTTC.

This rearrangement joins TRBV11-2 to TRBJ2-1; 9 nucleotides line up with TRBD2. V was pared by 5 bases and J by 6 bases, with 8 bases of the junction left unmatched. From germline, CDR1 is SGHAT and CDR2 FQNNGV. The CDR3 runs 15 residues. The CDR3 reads CASSPNSGGINEQFF. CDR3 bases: TGTGCCAGCAGCCCAAATAGCGGGGGTATCAATGAGCAGTTCTTC.

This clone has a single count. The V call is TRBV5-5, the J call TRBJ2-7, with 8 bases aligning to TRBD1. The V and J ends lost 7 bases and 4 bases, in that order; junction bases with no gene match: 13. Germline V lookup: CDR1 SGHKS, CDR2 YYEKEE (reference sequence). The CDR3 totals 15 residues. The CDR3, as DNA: TGTGCCAGCCACCCTCCAGGGGGCGGTGTATACGAGCAGTACTTC. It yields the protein CASHPPGGGVYEQYF.

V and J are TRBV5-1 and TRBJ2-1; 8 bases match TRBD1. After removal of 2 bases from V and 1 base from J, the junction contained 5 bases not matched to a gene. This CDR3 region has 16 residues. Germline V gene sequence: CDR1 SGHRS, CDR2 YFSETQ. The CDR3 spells CASSFRTGYSYNEQFF. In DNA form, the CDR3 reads TGCGCCAGCAGCTTCCGGACAGGGTATTCCTACAATGAGCAGTTCTTC.

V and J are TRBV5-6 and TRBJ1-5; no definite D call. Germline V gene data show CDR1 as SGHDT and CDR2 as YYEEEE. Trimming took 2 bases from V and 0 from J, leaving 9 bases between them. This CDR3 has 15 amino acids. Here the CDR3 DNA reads TGTGCCAGCAGCTTCAGAGGGTTTAGCAATCAGCCCCAGCATTTT. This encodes CASSFRGFSNQPQHF.

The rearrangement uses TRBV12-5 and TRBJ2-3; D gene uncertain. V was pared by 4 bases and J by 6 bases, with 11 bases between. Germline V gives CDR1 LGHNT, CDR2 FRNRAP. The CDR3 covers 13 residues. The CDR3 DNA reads TGTGCTAGTGGTTCGTCCCTAATGGATACGCAGTATTTT. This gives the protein CASGSSLMDTQYF.

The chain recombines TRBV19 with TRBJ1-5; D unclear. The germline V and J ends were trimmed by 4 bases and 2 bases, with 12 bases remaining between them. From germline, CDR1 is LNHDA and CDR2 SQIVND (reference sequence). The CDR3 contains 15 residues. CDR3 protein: CASSTTQGGNQPQHF. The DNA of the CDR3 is TGTGCCAGTAGTACCACACAAGGCGGCAATCAGCCCCAGCATTTT.

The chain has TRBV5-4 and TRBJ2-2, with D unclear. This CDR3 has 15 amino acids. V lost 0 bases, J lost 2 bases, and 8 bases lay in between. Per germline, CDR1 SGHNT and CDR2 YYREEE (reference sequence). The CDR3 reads CASSLARANTGELFF. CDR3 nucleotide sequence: TGTGCCAGCAGCTTGGCACGGGCTAACACCGGGGAGCTGTTTTTT.

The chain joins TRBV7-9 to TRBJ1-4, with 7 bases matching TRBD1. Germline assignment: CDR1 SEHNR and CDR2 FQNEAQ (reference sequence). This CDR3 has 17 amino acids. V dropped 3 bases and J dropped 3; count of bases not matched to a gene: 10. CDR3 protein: CASSLETGTSANEKLFF. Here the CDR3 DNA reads TGTGCCAGCAGCTTGGAGACAGGGACTTCAGCTAATGAAAAACTGTTTTTT.

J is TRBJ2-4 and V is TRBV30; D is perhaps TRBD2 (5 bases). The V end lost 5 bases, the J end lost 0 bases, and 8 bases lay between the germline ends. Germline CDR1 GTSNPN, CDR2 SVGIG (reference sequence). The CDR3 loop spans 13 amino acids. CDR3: CAWEGIAKNIQYF. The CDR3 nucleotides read TGTGCCTGGGAGGGTATAGCCAAAAACATTCAGTACTTC.

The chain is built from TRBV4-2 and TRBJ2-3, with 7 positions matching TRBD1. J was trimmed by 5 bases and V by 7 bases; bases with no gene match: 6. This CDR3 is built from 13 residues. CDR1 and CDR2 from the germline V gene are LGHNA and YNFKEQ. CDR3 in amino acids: CASTGQRGDTQYF. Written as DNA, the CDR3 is TGTGCCAGCACGGGACAGAGGGGAGATACGCAGTATTTT.

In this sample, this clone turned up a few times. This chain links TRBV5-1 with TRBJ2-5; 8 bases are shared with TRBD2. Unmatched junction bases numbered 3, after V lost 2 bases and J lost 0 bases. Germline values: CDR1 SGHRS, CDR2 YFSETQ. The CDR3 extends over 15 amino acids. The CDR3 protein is CASSFTSGYQETQYF. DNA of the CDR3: TGCGCCAGCAGCTTTACTAGCGGCTACCAAGAGACCCAGTACTTC.

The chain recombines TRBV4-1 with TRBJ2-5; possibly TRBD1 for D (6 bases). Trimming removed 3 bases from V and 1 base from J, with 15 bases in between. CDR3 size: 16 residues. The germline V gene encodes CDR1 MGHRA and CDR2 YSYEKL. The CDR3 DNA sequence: TGCGCCAGCAGCCAGCCCTGGGGGCCCCCCCAAGAGACCCAGTACTTC. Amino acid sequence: CASSQPWGPPQETQYF.

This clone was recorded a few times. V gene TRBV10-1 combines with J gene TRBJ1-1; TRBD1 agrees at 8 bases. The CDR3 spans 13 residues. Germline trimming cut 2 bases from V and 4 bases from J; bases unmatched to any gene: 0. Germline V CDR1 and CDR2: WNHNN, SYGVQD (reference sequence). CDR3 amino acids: CASSETGGTEAFF. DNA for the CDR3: TGCGCCAGCAGTGAGACAGGGGGCACTGAAGCTTTCTTT.

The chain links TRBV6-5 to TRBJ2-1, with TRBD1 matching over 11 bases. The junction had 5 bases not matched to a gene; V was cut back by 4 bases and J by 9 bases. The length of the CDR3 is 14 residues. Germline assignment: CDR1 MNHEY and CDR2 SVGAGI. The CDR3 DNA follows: TGTGCCAGCAGTTGGGACAGGGGGGTCGTTGAGCAGTTCTTC. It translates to CASSWDRGVVEQFF.

The CDR3 nucleotides read TGTGCCAGCAGCTTAGGCTTTAAGGGCCGACTCACTAACTATGGCTACACCTTC. Translation: CASSLGFKGRLTNYGYTF. This sequence joins TRBV7-8 and TRBJ1-2; unclear D gene. Germline lookup yields CDR1 SGHVS and CDR2 FQNEAQ. CDR3 length equals 18 residues. V was cut by 1 base and J by 0 bases, with 18 bases left in between.

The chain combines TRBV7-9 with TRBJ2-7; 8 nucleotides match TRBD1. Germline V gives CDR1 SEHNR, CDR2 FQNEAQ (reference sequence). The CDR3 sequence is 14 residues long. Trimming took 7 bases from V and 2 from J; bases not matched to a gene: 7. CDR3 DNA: TGTGCCAGCACCCGGACAGGGAAACCCTACGAGCAGTACTTC. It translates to CASTRTGKPYEQYF.

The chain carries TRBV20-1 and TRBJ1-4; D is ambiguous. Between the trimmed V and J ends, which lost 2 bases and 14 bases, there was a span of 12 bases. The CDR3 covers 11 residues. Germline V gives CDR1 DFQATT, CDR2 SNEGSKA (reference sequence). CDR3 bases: TGCAGTGCTAGAAGGACTAACGGGCTGTTTTTT. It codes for CSARRTNGLFF.

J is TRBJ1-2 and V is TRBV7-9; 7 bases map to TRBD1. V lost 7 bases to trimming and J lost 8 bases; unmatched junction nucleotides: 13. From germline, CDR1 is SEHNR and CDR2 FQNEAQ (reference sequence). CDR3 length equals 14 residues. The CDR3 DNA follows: TGTGCCAGCACCCTACAACAGGGGAGCGGGGGCTACACCTTC. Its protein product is CASTLQQGSGGYTF.

CDR3 coding DNA: TGTGCCAGCAGCTTAGGTGGAGGGGGAGGGTATCAGCCCCAGCATTTT. This gives the protein CASSLGGGGGYQPQHF. V is TRBV7-2 and J is TRBJ1-5; TRBD1 is a possible D gene (6 bases). The CDR3 loop spans 16 amino acids. Trimming stripped 1 base from V and 5 bases from J, with 15 bases between. Germline CDR1 and CDR2: SGHTA and FQGNSA.